This T cell receptor (beta chain) was identified during a study of T cells after yellow fever vaccination. Study outcomes and limitations: Primary-vaccination clones mostly resurfaced post-booster (just under 98% CD4, 75% to 90% CD8). The CD4 compartment and the CD8 compartment contained a small share of clonotypes in common.

MiXCR was run by TCRdb on the 5' RACE reads, yielding one entry per CDR3 protein. The sample carries 550,000 or so distinct CDR3 sequences, under 25% recorded once. The CDR3 totals 15 residues. Trimming removed 1 base from V and 0 bases from J, with 7 bases in between. In germline, CDR1 is SGHVS, CDR2 FQNEAQ. Note on this clonotype: What it recognizes is unknown.

The sequence derives from a man aged 25-45 years who received the YFV17D yellow fever vaccine. The rearrangement uses TRBV7-8 and TRBJ2-1; D is unresolved. The input for sequencing was PBMCs, taken 15 days after the yellow fever booster vaccination. CDR3 nucleotide sequence: TGTGCCAGCAGCTTAGTTGAGAGCTCCTACAATGAGCAGTTCTTC. The encoded protein is CASSLVESSYNEQFF.